This T cell receptor (beta chain) was profiled in a study of blood T cell repertoires in COVID-19. Adults between roughly 18 and 90 years of age took part from about two dozen US areas. Cohort allocation depended upon clinical history that participants reported. Cohort 3 recovered donors had two negative PCRs, clearance, or symptom resolution. As originally analysed: Amplifying reference gene primers gave estimates of nucleated cell counts. Profiled with immunoSEQ multiplex PCR; TCRdb holds only in-frame clones, not every one. The V and J calls and the clone size are those of that table, but D and trimming were determined from the DNA. The top ten hold 2.5% of the sample, which has about 280,000 clones, 85% seen once. Trimming pared 3 bases from V and 8 bases from J, leaving 10 bases between. There are 12 residues in the CDR3.

The source of this sequence is a woman in her fifties or sixties who had recovered from COVID-19. The rearrangement links TRBV12-3 or TRBV12-4 to TRBJ1-2; D uncertain. Sequenced material: PBMCs or T cells enriched from blood (not recorded which). The CDR3 sequence is CASSLSLRGYTF. The CDR3 DNA sequence: TGTGCCAGCAGTTTGAGTTTGCGGGGCTACACCTTC.